The sequence of this T cell receptor (beta chain) was determined in a study of tumor-infiltrating lymphocytes in localized non-small cell lung cancer. Assay: immunoSEQ multiplex PCR; the TCRdb copy retains only in-frame clones and omits some. The data hold about 10,000 clones, with around 81% observed a single time. The ends lost 4 bases at V and 10 bases at J; junction bases unmatched: 14. Per germline, CDR1 MNHEY and CDR2 SMNVEV (reference sequence). The CDR3 runs 16 residues. This clone was counted only a few times. The gene calls are TRBV27 and TRBJ2-1, with TRBD2 identical over 9 bases. The clonotype comes from a human donor with non-small cell lung cancer. Source material: uninvolved lung tissue not adjacent to the tumor. CDR3 amino acids: CASSSEGGRGLGEQFF. The CDR3 coding sequence is TGTGCCAGCAGTTCCGAGGGCGGGAGGGGGCTAGGGGAGCAGTTCTTC.